This T cell receptor beta chain originates from a study of CD8+ T cells in alopecia areata. RNA extraction and reverse transcription yielded cDNA as sequencing template. Assay: immunoSEQ multiplex PCR; the TCRdb copy retains only in-frame clones and omits some. The sample shows over 150,000 clones, about 53% of them seen only once. This CDR3 spans 13 amino acids. V shed 7 bases and J 8 bases; nucleotides not matched to a gene: 8. Germline CDR1 reads SQVTM; CDR2 reads ANQGSEA. Sample treatment: oral pan-JAK inhibitor, 5-10 mg twice daily. The clonotype was recovered from a human donor with alopecia areata. Specimen: CD8+ T cells sorted from blood, collected at week 24, from a patient treated with tofacitinib. V gene TRBV29-1 combines with J gene TRBJ1-2, with 12 nucleotides matching TRBD1. CDR3 protein: CSAQGQGARGYTF. The CDR3 nucleotides read TGCAGCGCACAGGGACAGGGGGCGCGGGGCTACACCTTC.